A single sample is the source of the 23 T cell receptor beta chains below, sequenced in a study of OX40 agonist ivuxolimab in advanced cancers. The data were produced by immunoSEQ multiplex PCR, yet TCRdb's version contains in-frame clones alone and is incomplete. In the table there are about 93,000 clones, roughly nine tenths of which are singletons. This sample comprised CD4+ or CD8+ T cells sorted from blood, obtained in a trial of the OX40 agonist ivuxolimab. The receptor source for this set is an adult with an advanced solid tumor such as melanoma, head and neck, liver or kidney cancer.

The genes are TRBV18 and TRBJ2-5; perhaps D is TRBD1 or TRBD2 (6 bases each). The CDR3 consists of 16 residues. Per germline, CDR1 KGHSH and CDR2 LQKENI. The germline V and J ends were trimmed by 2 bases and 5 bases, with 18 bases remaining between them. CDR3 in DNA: TGTGCCAGCTCACCATCCGGGAGACAGGTCGGGGAGACCCAGTACTTC. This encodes CASSPSGRQVGETQYF.

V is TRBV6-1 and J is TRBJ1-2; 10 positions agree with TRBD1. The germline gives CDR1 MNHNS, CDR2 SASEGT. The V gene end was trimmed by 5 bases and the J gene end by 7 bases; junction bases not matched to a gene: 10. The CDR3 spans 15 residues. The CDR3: CASSPGTGAVVGYTF. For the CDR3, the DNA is TGTGCCAGCAGTCCCGGGACAGGGGCCGTAGTTGGCTACACCTTC.

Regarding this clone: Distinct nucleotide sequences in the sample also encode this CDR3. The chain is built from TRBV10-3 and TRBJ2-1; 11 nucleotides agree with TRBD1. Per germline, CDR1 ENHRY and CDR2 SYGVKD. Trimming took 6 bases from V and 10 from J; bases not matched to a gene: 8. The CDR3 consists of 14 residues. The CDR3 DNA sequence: TGTGCCATCAGAGGGCCGGGACAGGGGGGGGAGCAGTTCTTC. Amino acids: CAIRGPGQGGEQFF.

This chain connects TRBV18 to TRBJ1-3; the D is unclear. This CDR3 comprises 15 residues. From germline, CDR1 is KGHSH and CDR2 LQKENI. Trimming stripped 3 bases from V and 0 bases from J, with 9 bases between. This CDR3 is CASSPTQSSGNTIYF. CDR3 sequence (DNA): TGTGCCAGCTCACCCACCCAGAGCTCTGGAAACACCATATATTTT.

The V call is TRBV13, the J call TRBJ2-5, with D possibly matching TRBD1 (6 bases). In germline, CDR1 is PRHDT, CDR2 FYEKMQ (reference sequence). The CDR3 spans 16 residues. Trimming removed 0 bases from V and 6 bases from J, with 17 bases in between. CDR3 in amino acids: CASSLGVNRVGQTQYF. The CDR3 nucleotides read TGTGCCAGCAGCTTAGGTGTAAACAGGGTAGGGCAGACCCAGTACTTC.

CDR3: CASSPPGGPLGANVLTF. The CDR3 DNA sequence: TGTGCCAGCAGCCCCCCTGGGGGGCCTCTCGGGGCCAACGTCCTGACTTTC. This chain connects TRBV9 to TRBJ2-6; the D gene could be TRBD1 or TRBD2 (6 bases each). The CDR3 runs 17 residues. The germline gives CDR1 SGDLS, CDR2 YYNGEE. The ends were cut back, 4 bases at V and 4 bases at J, with 18 bases in the middle.

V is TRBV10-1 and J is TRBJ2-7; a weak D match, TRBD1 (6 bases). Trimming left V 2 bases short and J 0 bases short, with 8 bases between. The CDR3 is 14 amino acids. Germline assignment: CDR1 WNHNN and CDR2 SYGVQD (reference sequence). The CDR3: CASSEDRNSYEQYF. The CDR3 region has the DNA TGCGCCAGCAGTGAGGACAGGAACTCCTACGAGCAGTACTTC.

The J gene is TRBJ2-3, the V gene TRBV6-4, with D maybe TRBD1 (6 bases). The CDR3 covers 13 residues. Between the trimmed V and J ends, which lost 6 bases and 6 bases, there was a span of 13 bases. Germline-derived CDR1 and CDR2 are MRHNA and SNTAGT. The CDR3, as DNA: TGTGCCAGCAGGAAACAGGGATCGGATACGCAGTATTTT. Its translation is CASRKQGSDTQYF.

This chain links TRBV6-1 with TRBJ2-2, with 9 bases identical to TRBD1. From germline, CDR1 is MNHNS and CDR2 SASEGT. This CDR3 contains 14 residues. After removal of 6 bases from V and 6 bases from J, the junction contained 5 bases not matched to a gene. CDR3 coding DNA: TGTGCCAGCAGAACAGGGGGCGCCCCCGGGGAGCTGTTTTTT. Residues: CASRTGGAPGELFF.

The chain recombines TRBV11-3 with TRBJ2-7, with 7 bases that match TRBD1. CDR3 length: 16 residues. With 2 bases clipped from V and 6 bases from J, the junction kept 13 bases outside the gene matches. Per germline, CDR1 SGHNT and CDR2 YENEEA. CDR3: CASSLRQGFGVGEQYF. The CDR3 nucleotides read TGTGCCAGCAGCTTACGACAGGGTTTTGGGGTGGGCGAGCAGTACTTC.

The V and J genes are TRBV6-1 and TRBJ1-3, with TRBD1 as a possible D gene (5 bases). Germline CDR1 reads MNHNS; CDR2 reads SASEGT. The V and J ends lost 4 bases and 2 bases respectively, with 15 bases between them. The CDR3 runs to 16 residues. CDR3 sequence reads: CASSAPGHDPGNTIYF. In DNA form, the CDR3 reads TGTGCCAGCAGTGCCCCAGGGCACGATCCTGGAAACACCATATATTTT.

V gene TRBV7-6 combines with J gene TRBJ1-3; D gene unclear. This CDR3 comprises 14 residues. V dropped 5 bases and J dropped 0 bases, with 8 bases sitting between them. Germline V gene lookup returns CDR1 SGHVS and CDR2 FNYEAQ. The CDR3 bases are TGTGCCAGCAGCCCGGAGCCCTCTGGAAACACCATATATTTT. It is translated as CASSPEPSGNTIYF.

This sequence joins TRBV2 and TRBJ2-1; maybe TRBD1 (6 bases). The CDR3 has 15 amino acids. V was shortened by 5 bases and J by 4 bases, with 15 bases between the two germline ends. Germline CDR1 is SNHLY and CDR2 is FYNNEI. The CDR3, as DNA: TGTGCCAGCAGTACAGGGACCGCAATTTACAATGAGCAGTTCTTC. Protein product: CASSTGTAIYNEQFF.

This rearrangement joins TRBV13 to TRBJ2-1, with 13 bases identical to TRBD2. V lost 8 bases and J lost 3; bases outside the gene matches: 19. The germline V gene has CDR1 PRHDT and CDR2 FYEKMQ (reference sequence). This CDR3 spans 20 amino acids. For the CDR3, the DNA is TGTGCCAGCTTGGTTCGGGTACTAGCGGGAGGGTCTACGAACTACAATGAGCAGTTCTTC. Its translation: CASLVRVLAGGSTNYNEQFF.

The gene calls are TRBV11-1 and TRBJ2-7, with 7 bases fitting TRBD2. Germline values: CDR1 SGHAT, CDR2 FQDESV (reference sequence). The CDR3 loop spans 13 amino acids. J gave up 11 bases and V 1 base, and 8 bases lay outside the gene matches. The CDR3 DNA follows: TGTGCCAGCAGCTTAGGTGGAGGACTAGAGGAGTACTTC. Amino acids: CASSLGGGLEEYF.

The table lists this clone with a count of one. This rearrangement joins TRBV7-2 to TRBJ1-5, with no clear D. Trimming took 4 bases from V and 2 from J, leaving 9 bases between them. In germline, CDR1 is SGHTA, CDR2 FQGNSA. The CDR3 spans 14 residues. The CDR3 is CASSSLDGNQPQHF. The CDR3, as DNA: TGTGCCAGCAGCTCCCTCGATGGCAATCAGCCCCAGCATTTT.

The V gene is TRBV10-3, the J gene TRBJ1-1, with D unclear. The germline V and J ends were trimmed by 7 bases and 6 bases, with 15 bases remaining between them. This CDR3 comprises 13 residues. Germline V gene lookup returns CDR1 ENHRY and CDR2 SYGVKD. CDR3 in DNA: TGTGCCATCAATGCGGCTCTTGGATCTGAAGCTTTCTTT. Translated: CAINAALGSEAFF.

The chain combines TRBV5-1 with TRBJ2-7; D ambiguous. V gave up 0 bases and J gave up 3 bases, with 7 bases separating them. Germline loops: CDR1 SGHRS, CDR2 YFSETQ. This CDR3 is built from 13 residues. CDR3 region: CASSLEAIYEQYF. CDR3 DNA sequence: TGCGCCAGCAGCTTGGAGGCCATCTACGAGCAGTACTTC.

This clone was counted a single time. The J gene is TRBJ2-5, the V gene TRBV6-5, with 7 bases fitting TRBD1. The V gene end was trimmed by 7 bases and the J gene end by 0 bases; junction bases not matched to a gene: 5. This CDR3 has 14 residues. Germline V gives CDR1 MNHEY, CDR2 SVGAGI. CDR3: CASKRGLYQETQYF. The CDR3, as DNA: TGTGCCAGCAAAAGGGGGCTATACCAAGAGACCCAGTACTTC.

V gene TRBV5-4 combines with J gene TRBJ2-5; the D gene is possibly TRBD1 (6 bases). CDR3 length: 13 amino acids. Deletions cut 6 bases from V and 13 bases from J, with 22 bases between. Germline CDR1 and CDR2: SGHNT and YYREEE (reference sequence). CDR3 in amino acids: CASTLQGIEDSYF. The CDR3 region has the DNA TGTGCCAGCACCCTCCAGGGGATCGAGGATTCGTACTTC.

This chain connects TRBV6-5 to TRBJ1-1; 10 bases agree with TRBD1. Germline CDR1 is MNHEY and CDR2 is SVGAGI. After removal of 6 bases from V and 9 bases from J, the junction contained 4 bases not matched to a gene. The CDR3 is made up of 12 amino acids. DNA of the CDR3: TGTGCCAGCAGACAGGGACAGGGGAAAGCTTTCTTT. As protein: CASRQGQGKAFF.

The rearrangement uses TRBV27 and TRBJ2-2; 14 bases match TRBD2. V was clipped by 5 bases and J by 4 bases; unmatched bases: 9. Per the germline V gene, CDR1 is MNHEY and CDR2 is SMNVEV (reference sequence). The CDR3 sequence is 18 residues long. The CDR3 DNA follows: TGTGCCAGCAGTCCATCGGGACTAGCGGGGGTCGGCACCGGGGAGCTGTTTTTT. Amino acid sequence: CASSPSGLAGVGTGELFF.

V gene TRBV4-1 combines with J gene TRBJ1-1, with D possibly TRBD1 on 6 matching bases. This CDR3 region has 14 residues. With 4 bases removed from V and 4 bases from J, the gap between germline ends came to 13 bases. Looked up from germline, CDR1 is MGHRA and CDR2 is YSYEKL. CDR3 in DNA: TGCGCCAGCAGCCTACAGGGAGTAGGCACTGAAGCTTTCTTT. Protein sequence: CASSLQGVGTEAFF.